This T cell receptor beta chain is from a study of neurological immune-mediated disorders (dated by TCRdb to about 2019). With regard to the full study: Among the roughly 34 multiple sclerosis patients, relapsing-remitting MS was present in some 31 and secondary progressive MS was present in 3. The study compared peripheral blood TCR-beta repertoires of HTLV-I-associated myelopathy (HAM/TSP) patients, multiple sclerosis patients and healthy controls using UMI-based sequencing. Longitudinal samples, technical triplicates and paired sorted CD4+ and CD8+ T-cell subsets, alongside PBMC samples, were included among the roughly 100 TCR-beta libraries. The cohort was made up of around 70 subjects, consisting of around 15 HAM/TSP patients, 34 multiple sclerosis patients and 20 healthy controls.

Overall study outcomes, separate from this receptor: No identical CDR3 amino acid sequences were found to be shared among expanded clones across subjects, suggesting that TCR-beta repertoires were private in all groups. Phylogenetic analysis grouped repertoires from 18 of 34 MS patients into a cluster of related CDR3 sequences, suggesting a possible repertoire-level signature. The highest TCR clonal expansion was observed in HAM/TSP patients, whereas the lowest was observed in MS patients, even when compared with healthy controls. The MS cluster showed no association with clinical or MRI features, and the authors stated that larger cohorts are needed.

For unsorted PBMC libraries, 2 million PBMCs were used after storage in RNAlater at -80 degrees C until RNA extraction. Multiple sclerosis patients were enrolled in a US clinical protocol under which disease progression was evaluated by magnetic resonance imaging. Peripheral blood was subjected to Ficoll-Hypaque density gradient centrifugation to isolate PBMCs, which were then cryopreserved in liquid nitrogen. The sample holds many counts of this clonotype. The antigen it binds to is not known. The input lacks base qualities; no much larger clone sits a single base away. The CDR3 measures 9 amino acids from cysteine to phenylalanine. Just the 27-base CDR3 DNA is kept, in frame starting at base 1. Sequences KGHDR (CDR1) and SFDVKD (CDR2) are obtained from the germline V gene. Trimming takes 1 base from V and 16 bases from J, and the germline ends sit 4 bases apart. cDNA was synthesized by template-switch 5'RACE using a primer with a 10-nucleotide random unique molecular identifier that tagged each TCR transcript. Each sequencing run produced over 200 million TCR-beta sequences covering 15-18 subjects. Total RNA was extracted with the RNeasy kit. Using the KAPA Real-time Library Amplification kit, TCR-beta VDJ regions were amplified with primers for the TCR constant region and the 5'RACE anchor. A first PCR added sample indexes and Illumina adaptors, after which a second PCR increased the library yield. After Ampure bead purification, the roughly 650 bp TCR product was size-selected on a 2% E-gel SizeSelection system. Before pooling, library quality was assessed on a Bioanalyzer, concentration was determined with Qubit, and library quantification was performed with the Kapa Library Quantification kit. Libraries were sequenced paired-end 2 x 150 bp on an Illumina HiSeq 2500. To increase sequence diversity, 25-30% phiX was spiked into each library pool. The original pipeline was this. Quality-filtered reads were processed with the UMI-based MiGEC pipeline, and over 75% of raw TCR sequences were removed by the MiGEC pipeline during error correction. VDJ genes were aligned to IMGT germline references, and clonotypes were defined by unique CDR3 amino acid sequence plus V-J genes. Clonal expansion, Shannon diversity and CDR3 relatedness were evaluated with VDJtools (CalcPairwiseDistances, ClusterSamples), while phylogenetic trees were built in CLCbio workbench. Using coefficient-of-variation modelling across technical triplicates, the study counted a clone as expanded if it had at least 8 unique UMIs. TCRdb redid the processing of the public reads, applying fastp at Q25 and MiXCR, and retained in-frame beta chains. Each CDR3 protein gets just one entry, which takes the most common genes and DNA from the rows behind it. The V and J calls shown here were made by TCRdb, not taken from the authors' results. Across this sample there are 65,000 to 70,000 distinct CDR3 sequences, with approximately 4.1% seen only once. In total, the top ten clones hold just over 2.5% of the sample.

This TCR derives from a man in his fifties with multiple sclerosis. The sample consisted of PBMCs. The sequence links TRBV24-1 to TRBJ2-1, with the identity of the D gene unclear. The nucleotide sequence reads as follows: TGTGCCACCAGTGATTTTGGATTCTTC. This codes for CATSDFGFF.